The 8 T cell receptor beta chains below were found in one sample sequenced in a study of cytomegalovirus exposure and HLA in healthy donors (dated by TCRdb to the late 2010s). Libraries were constructed by the immunoSEQ multiplex PCR assay. For the multiplex PCR, a mixture combining 60 forward primers for TCR Vbeta segments and 13 reverse primers for TCR Jbeta segments was used. TCRdb stores this immuneACCESS table with in-frame sequences only. Part of the clones is absent; in the studies checked, under half of the shortfall reflects unresolved V genes, and no reason is known for the rest. The sample table records tens of thousands of clones. Under 15% of the sample lies in the top ten. Input material: PBMCs. These receptors originate from a man aged 18 to 35 in good health and CMV-seropositive.

The V and J genes are TRBV29-1 and TRBJ2-7; 10 bases are a match to TRBD1. The CDR3 length is 13 residues. CDR1 is SQVTM and CDR2 is ANQGSEA in the germline V gene. The V gene end was trimmed by 5 bases and the J gene end by 2 bases; junction bases not matched to a gene: 3. The CDR3 region has the DNA TGCAGCGTTCGACAGGGGGCAGCCTACGAGCAGTACTTC. Protein product: CSVRQGAAYEQYF.

V is TRBV27 and J is TRBJ1-2; 8 bases are a match to TRBD1. Germline-derived CDR1 and CDR2 are MNHEY and SMNVEV (reference sequence). With 6 bases clipped from V and 2 bases from J, the junction kept 14 bases outside the gene matches. The CDR3 is made up of 17 amino acids. CDR3 nucleotides: TGTGCCAGCAGATATAGGTCCGGGACAGGAGTAAACTATGGCTACACCTTC. This encodes CASRYRSGTGVNYGYTF.

The chain carries TRBV19 and TRBJ2-6, with TRBD2 matching 8 bases. With 4 bases clipped from V and 2 bases from J, the junction kept 4 bases outside the gene matches. From germline, CDR1 is LNHDA and CDR2 SQIVND (reference sequence). CDR3 length: 16 amino acids. This chain's CDR3 is CASSNGRATGANVLTF. The CDR3 coding sequence is TGTGCCAGTAGTAACGGGAGGGCCACTGGGGCCAACGTCCTGACTTTC.

This chain joins TRBV19 and TRBJ1-6; a weak D match, TRBD1 (5 bases). CDR3 size: 15 residues. The V gene's germline CDR1 is LNHDA and CDR2 SQIVND (reference sequence). Between the trimmed V and J ends, which lost 3 bases and 6 bases, there was a span of 12 bases. CDR3 in amino acids: CASSMVRGGNSPLHF. The CDR3 region has the DNA TGTGCCAGTAGTATGGTTCGCGGGGGTAATTCACCCCTCCACTTT.

CDR3 amino acids: CASSLGRDRGNEQFF. In nucleotides, the CDR3 is TGTGCCAGCAGCTTAGGGCGGGACAGGGGGAATGAGCAGTTCTTC. This rearrangement joins TRBV13 to TRBJ2-1, with 11 bases lining up with TRBD1. The CDR3 runs 15 residues. With 0 bases clipped from V and 7 bases from J, the junction kept 2 bases outside the gene matches. CDR1 and CDR2 (germline): PRHDT, FYEKMQ (reference sequence). The whole variable domain, remainder taken from reference TRBV13 and TRBJ2-1, is AAGVIQSPRHLIKEKRETATLKCYPIPRHDTVYWYQQGPGQDPQFLISFYEKMQSDKGSIPDRFSAQQFSDYHSELNMSSLELGDSALYFCASSLGRDRGNEQFFGPGTRLTVL.

The J gene is TRBJ2-1, the V gene TRBV6-1, with 11 bases fitting TRBD1. Trimming removed 6 bases from V and 7 bases from J; junction bases left unmatched: 5. This CDR3 has 14 residues. Germline V gene lookup returns CDR1 MNHNS and CDR2 SASEGT. For the CDR3, the DNA is TGTGCCAGCAGGGACAGGGGGCGCGGAAATGAGCAGTTCTTC. Translated, it gives CASRDRGRGNEQFF.

To note about this clone: One end of the junction fails to match germline, which may point to a read error. This chain connects TRBV14 to TRBJ1-5, with a possible D match to TRBD1 (6 bases). Per germline, CDR1 SGHDN and CDR2 FVKESK. The CDR3 has 13 amino acids. CDR3 DNA sequence: TGTGCCAGCACCCAAGGGGGGGATCAGCCCCAGCATTTT. It codes for CASTQGGDQPQHF. Drawing the rest from reference TRBV14 and TRBJ1-5, the complete variable domain is EAGVTQFPSHSVIEKGQTVTLRCDPISGHDNLYWYRRVMGKEIKFLLHFVKESKQDESGMPNNRFLAERTGGTYSTLKVQPAELEDSGVYFCASTQGGDQPQHFGDGTRLSIL.

The genes are TRBV27 and TRBJ1-1; D possibly corresponds to TRBD1 (5 bases). This CDR3 is 16 amino acids long. Per the germline V gene, CDR1 is MNHEY and CDR2 is SMNVEV (reference sequence). Trimming shortened V by 0 bases and J by 8 bases, and 19 bases separated the two germline ends. CDR3 region: CASSLSSYSGVSEAFF. The CDR3 nucleotides read TGTGCCAGCAGTTTATCTTCCTATTCGGGGGTGAGCGAAGCTTTCTTT.